What follows are 2 T cell receptor beta chains derived from one specimen sequenced in a study of blood T cell repertoires in COVID-19. The method was immunoSEQ multiplex PCR; TCRdb's version includes in-frame clones alone and lacks a portion of them. The sample holds some 170,000 clones, 84% seen once. The sample taken for sequencing was PBMCs or T cells enriched from blood (not recorded which). These receptors were collected from a man in his fifties who had recovered from COVID-19.

This rearrangement joins TRBV5-6 to TRBJ2-3; D may be TRBD2 (5 bases). Trimming removed 5 bases from V and 2 bases from J, with 15 bases in between. The germline V gene has CDR1 SGHDT and CDR2 YYEEEE. The CDR3 sequence is 15 residues long. CDR3 loop: CASSPGFTSTDTQYF. CDR3 sequence (DNA): TGTGCCAGCAGTCCGGGATTCACATCCACAGATACGCAGTATTTT.

V usage is TRBV5-5 and J usage is TRBJ1-4; D remains ambiguous. Trimming pared 0 bases from V and 8 bases from J, leaving 11 bases between. The CDR3 contains 14 residues. Germline V CDR1 and CDR2: SGHKS, YYEKEE (reference sequence). In DNA form, the CDR3 reads TGTGCCAGCAGCTTGGAAACGGTTGTAGAAAAACTGTTTTTT. The encoded protein is CASSLETVVEKLFF.